This entry is about one TCR beta chain. The record originates from a study of CD8 T cells in Susac syndrome. Healthy donors constituted the controls, which were matched for age and sex. TEMRA cells were FACS-enriched, and CD8+ and CD4+ T cells were isolated negatively. The authors reverse transcribed roughly 0.5 to 1 ug RNA with random hexamers. The CDR3 of TCR beta was amplified by immunoSEQ multiplex PCR across 54 Vbeta and 13 Jbeta. MiXCR was run by TCRdb on the immunoSEQ multiplex PCR reads, yielding one entry per CDR3 protein. The table includes tens of thousands of distinct CDR3 sequences, around 94% detected once. This clonotype originated in a human donor in good health. The specimen sequenced was CD8+ T cells from PBMCs.

The CDR3 nucleotides read TGCAGCGTTGAAGCCACCAACACCGGGGAGCTGTTTTTT. It encodes CSVEATNTGELFF. The chain employs TRBV29-1 and TRBJ2-2; D gene ambiguous. Germline V CDR1 and CDR2: SQVTM, ANQGSEA. The CDR3 sequence is 13 residues long. Trimming took 1 base from V and 2 from J, leaving 5 bases between them.